Sequencing of this T cell receptor (beta chain) was carried out in a study of identical twins. This clonotype has a handful of counts. Its antigen is unidentified. From the 5' RACE reads, TCRdb called clonotypes with MiXCR, one entry per CDR3 protein. The sample carries some 500,000 distinct CDR3 sequences, about 20% recorded once. General study results and limits: Out-of-frame alpha sequences common to twins exhibited an excess of low generation probability. Invariant MAIT and iNKT cells may have partly biased zero-insertion analyses.

The CDR3 length is 15 residues. V dropped 7 bases and J dropped 1 base, with 15 bases sitting between them. The germline CDR1 and CDR2 sequences are SGHTA and FQGNSA. The sample also formed part of further work on T cells expressing NK-cell markers. That study reports: The authors restricted sorting to alpha-beta TCR T cells with an anti-gamma-delta TCR antibody in several experiments. Of the CD8+ T cells in roughly 6 donors, roughly 1.0-7.5% belonged to dominant NKG2C+ clonotypes.

The receptor was derived from a woman aged 18-29 years in good health. Sequencing input: CD4+ T cells sorted from blood. This chain uses TRBV7-2 with TRBJ2-3; a possible D gene is TRBD1 (5 bases). In nucleotides, the CDR3 is TGTGCCAGCATCCTTCTAGTAGGGGGCACAGATACGCAGTATTTT. This gives the protein CASILLVGGTDTQYF.